This TCR beta chain was found in a study of neoadjuvant nivolumab and ipilimumab in lung cancer. Points from the study as a whole: TCR richness and clonality were higher in tumors than adjacent uninvolved lung. Blood richness before therapy tracked richness in tumors resected after neoadjuvant therapy.

Note on this clone: Its antigen is unknown.

With 6 bases removed from V and 4 bases from J, the gap between germline ends came to 16 bases. Germline-derived CDR1 and CDR2 are SQVTM and ANQGSEA. CDR3 length: 13 residues. Some clones are missing from TCRdb's copy, which holds only in-frame ones; the method was immunoSEQ multiplex PCR. The repertoire holds 25,000 to 30,000 clones, with 76% as singletons. Sequences were derived from tumor tissue, sampled after neoadjuvant nivolumab, alone or with ipilimumab, at or shortly before surgery. V gene TRBV29-1 combines with J gene TRBJ2-7; D may be TRBD1 or TRBD2 (6 bases each). The receptor was isolated from an adult with non-small cell lung cancer. The CDR3 protein is CSVGGGGSYEQYF. CDR3 DNA: TGCAGCGTGGGTGGAGGGGGTTCGTACGAGCAGTACTTC.